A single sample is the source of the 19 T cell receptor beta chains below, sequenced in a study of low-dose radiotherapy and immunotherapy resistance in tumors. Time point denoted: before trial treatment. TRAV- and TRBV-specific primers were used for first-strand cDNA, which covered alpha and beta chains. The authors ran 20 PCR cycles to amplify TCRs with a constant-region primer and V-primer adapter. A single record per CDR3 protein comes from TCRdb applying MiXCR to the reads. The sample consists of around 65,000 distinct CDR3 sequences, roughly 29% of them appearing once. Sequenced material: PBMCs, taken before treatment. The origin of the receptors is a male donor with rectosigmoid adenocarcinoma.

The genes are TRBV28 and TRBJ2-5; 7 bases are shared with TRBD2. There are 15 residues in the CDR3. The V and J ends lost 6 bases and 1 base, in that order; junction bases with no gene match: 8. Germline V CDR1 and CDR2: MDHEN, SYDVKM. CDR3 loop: CASSYPGTTQETQYF. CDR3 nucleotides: TGTGCCAGCAGCTACCCCGGGACTACCCAAGAGACCCAGTACTTC.

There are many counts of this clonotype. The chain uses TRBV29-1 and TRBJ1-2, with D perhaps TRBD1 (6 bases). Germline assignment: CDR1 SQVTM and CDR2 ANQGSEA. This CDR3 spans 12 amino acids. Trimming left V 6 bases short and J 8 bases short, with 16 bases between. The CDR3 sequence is CSVGSTGSGYTF. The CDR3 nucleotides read TGCAGCGTGGGATCTACAGGGAGCGGCTACACCTTC.

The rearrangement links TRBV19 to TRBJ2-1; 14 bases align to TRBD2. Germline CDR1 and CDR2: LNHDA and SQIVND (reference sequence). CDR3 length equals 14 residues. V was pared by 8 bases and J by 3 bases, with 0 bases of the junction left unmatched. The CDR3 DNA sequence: TGTGCCAGTGGACTAGCGGGAGGCTACAATGAGCAGTTCTTC. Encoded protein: CASGLAGGYNEQFF.

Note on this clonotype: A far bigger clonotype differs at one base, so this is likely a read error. CDR3 amino acids: CASSLVGHGYGNTIYF. Here the CDR3 DNA reads TGTGCCAGCAGCCTCGTAGGACATGGCTACGGAAACACCATATATTTT. The rearrangement links TRBV7-9 to TRBJ1-3; D possibly corresponds to TRBD1 (5 bases). This CDR3 region has 16 residues. Germline CDR1 is SEHNR and CDR2 is FQNEAQ (reference sequence). Trimming pared 5 bases from V and 4 bases from J, leaving 18 bases between.

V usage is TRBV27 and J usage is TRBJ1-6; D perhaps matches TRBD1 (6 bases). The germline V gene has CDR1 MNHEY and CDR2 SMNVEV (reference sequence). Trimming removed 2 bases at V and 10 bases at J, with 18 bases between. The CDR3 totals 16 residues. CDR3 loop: CASSLRGDQLASPLHF. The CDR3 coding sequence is TGTGCCAGCAGTTTAAGGGGGGATCAGCTCGCCTCACCCCTCCACTTT.

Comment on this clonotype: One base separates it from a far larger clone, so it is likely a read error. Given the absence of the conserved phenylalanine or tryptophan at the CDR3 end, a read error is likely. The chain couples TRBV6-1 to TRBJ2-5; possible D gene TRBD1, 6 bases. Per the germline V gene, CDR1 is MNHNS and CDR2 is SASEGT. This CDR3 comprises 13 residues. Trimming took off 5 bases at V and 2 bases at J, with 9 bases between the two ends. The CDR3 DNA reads TGTGCCAGCAGTTCTGGACAGCAAGAGACCCAGTACTCC. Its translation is CASSSGQQETQYS.

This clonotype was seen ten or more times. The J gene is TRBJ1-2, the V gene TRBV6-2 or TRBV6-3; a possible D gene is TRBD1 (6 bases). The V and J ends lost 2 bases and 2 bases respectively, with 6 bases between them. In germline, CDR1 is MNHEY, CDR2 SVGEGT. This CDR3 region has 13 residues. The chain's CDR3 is CASSYDRNYGYTF. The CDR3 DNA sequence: TGTGCCAGCAGTTACGACAGGAACTATGGCTACACCTTC.

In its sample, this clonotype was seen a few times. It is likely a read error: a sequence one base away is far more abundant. CDR3 sequence reads: CASSSAGTQFF. CDR3 sequence (DNA): TGTGCCAGCAGTTCCGCTGGGACCCAGTTCTTC. The V and J genes are TRBV12-3 or TRBV12-4 and TRBJ2-1, with D perhaps given as TRBD1 or TRBD2 (5 bases each). The CDR3 consists of 11 residues. Trimming removed 4 bases at V and 13 bases at J, with 11 bases between.

CDR3 nucleotides: TGTGCCAGCCGTAACCCAGGATCGCTCGAGCAGTACTTC. It yields the protein CASRNPGSLEQYF. The rearrangement links TRBV28 to TRBJ2-7; D ambiguous. V lost 8 bases, J lost 6 bases, and 17 bases lay in between. Germline V gene data show CDR1 as MDHEN and CDR2 as SYDVKM. CDR3 length: 13 residues.

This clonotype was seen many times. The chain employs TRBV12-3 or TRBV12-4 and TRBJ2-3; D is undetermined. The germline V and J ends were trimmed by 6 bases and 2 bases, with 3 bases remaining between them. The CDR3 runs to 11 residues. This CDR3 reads CASSNTDTQYF. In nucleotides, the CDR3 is TGTGCCAGCAGCAACACAGATACGCAGTATTTT.

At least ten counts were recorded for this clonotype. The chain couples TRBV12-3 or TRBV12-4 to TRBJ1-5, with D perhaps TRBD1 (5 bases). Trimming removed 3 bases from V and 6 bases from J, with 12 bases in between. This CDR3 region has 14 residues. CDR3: CASSFGRAVQPQHF. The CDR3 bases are TGTGCCAGCAGTTTCGGCAGGGCAGTTCAGCCCCAGCATTTT.

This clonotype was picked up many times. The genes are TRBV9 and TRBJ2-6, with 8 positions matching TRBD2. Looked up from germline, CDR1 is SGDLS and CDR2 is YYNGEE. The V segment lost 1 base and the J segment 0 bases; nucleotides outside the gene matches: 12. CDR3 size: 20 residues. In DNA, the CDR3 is TGTGCCAGCAGCGTAACCAACGTCGAGCGGGAGACCTCTGGGGCCAACGTCCTGACTTTC. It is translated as CASSVTNVERETSGANVLTF.

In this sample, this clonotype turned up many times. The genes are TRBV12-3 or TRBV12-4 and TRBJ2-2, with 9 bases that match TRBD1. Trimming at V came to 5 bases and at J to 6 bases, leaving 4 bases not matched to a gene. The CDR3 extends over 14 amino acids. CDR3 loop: CASSPGTGPGELFF. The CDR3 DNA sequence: TGTGCCAGCAGTCCCGGGACAGGGCCCGGGGAGCTGTTTTTT.

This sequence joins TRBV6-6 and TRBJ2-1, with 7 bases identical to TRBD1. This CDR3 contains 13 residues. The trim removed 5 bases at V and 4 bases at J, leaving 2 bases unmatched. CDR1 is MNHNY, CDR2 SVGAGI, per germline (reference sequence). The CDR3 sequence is CASSQDRYNEQFF. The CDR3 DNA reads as TGTGCCAGCAGTCAGGACAGGTACAATGAGCAGTTCTTC.

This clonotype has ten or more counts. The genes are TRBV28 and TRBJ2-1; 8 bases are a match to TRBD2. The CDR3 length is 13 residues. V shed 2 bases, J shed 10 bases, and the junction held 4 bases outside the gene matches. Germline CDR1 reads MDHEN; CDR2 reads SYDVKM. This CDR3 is CASSLAGGREQFF. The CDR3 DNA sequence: TGTGCCAGCAGTTTAGCGGGAGGAAGAGAGCAGTTCTTC. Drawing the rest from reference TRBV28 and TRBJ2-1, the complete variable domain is DVKVTQSSRYLVKRTGEKVFLECVQDMDHENMFWYRQDPGLGLRLIYFSYDVKMKEKGDIPEGYSVSREKKERFSLILESASTNQTSMYLCASSLAGGREQFFGPGTRLTVL.

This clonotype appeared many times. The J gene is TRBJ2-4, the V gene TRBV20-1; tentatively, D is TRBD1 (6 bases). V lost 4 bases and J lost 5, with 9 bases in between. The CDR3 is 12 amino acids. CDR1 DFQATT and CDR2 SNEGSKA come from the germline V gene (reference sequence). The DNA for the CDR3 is TGCAGTGCTACGCGACAGGAAAACATTCAGTACTTC. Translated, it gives CSATRQENIQYF.

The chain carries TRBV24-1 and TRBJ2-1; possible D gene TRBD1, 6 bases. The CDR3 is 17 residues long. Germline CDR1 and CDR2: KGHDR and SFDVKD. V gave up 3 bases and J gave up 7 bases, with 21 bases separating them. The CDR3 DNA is TGTGCCACCAGTGATCCCCTGAGGGGGTCTCTTGATAATGAGCAGTTCTTC. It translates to CATSDPLRGSLDNEQFF.

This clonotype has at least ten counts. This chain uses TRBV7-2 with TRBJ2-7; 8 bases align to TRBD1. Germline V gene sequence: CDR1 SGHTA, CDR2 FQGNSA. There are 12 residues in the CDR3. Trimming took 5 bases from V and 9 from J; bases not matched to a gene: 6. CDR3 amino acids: CASSPFGQGQYF. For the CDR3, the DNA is TGTGCCAGCAGCCCCTTCGGACAGGGGCAGTACTTC.

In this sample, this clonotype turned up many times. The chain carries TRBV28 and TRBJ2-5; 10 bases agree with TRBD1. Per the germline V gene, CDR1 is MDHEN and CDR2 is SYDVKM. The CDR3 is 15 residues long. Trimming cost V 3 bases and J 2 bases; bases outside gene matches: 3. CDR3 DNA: TGTGCCAGCAGTTTCGGGACAGGGGAACAAGAGACCCAGTACTTC. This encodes CASSFGTGEQETQYF.